This paragraph covers one T cell receptor beta chain sequence. Its antigen remains unknown. From germline, CDR1 is SGHTA and CDR2 FQGNSA. With 2 bases removed from V and 0 bases from J, the gap between germline ends came to 11 bases. This CDR3 comprises 17 residues. This specimen belongs to a study of cytomegalovirus exposure and HLA in healthy donors. Study-wide results and limits: As was reported, the classifier diagnosed cytomegalovirus status with high specificity and sensitivity.

PCR used 60 Vbeta primers and 13 Jbeta primers. TCRdb keeps only in-frame clones here, not all; method: immunoSEQ multiplex PCR. This sample has about 140,000 clones, with roughly 70% found just once. The chain combines TRBV7-2 with TRBJ1-6, with unresolved D. The receptor was derived from a man younger than 40 in good health and CMV-seropositive. The sequenced sample was PBMCs. For the CDR3, the DNA is TGTGCCAGCAGCTTAAATGTTGAGCACTCCTATAATTCACCCCTCCACTTT. Protein product: CASSLNVEHSYNSPLHF.